The clone carrying this T cell receptor beta chain was counted between two and nine times. The sample comes from a study of blood T cell repertoires in COVID-19. On the study more broadly: The United States, Italy and Spain provided the acute and convalescent COVID-19 samples. T cells, B-cell-depleted T cells, or PBMCs provided the cDNA or gDNA that served as material.

V was pared by 3 bases and J by 3 bases, with 8 bases between. Germline V gives CDR1 MNHNS, CDR2 SASEGT. This CDR3 has 13 amino acids. Authors' data handling: Amplifying reference gene primers gave estimates of nucleated cell counts. Repertoires were generated with immunoSEQ multiplex PCR, while TCRdb's copy carries only in-frame clones and drops some. From that table come the V and J calls and clone size; the DNA was used to work out D and trimming. The table includes 210,000 or so clones, about 89% detected once. The rearrangement links TRBV6-1 to TRBJ1-1, with TRBD1 as a possible D gene (6 bases). The receptor comes from a middle-aged man with acute or convalescent COVID-19. Sample: peripheral blood. The CDR3 nucleotides are TGTGCCAGCAGTGACCAGGGGTACACTGAAGCTTTCTTT. This codes for CASSDQGYTEAFF.